Listed below are T cell receptor beta chains from one sample, sequenced in a study of T cell responses to AZD1222 COVID-19 vaccine. Clones were read by immunoSEQ multiplex PCR, and TCRdb kept only the in-frame ones, dropping some. Of 90,000 to 110,000 clones listed, roughly 87% are singletons. The source material was peripheral blood, sampled on day 0 of MenACWY control vaccination. The receptors shown here come from an adult in good health. Both conserved end residues are part of each CDR3. The D gene is left open where the match is weak. Size tells how often a clone was seen (once, few, many) or the class of an expanded clone, and some rows leave it out.

>TRBJ2-5|.|TRBV27|.
TGTGCCAGCACCCGGTACCAAGAGACCCAGTACTTC
CASTRYQETQYF
>TRBJ2-7|.|TRBV28|TRBD2
TGTGCCAGCGGCGTGGGACTAGCGGTCTACGAGCAGTACTTC
CASGVGLAVYEQYF
>TRBJ2-1|.|TRBV19|TRBD2
TGTGCCAGTAGTATGACTAGCGGCTACAATGAGCAGTTCTTC
CASSMTSGYNEQFF
>TRBJ1-2|.|TRBV19|.
TGTGGTAGCCGGGAGGGCCCTCTTACTAACTATGGCTACACCTTC
CGSREGPLTNYGYTF
>TRBJ1-1|.|TRBV12-3/TRBV12-4|.
TGTGCCAGCAGTTCCCCTTTCACTGAAGCTTTCTTT
CASSSPFTEAFF
>TRBJ2-4|once|TRBV28|.
TGTGCCAGCAGTCCCAGCGGAGGGGGGGCCAAAAACATTCAGTACTTC
CASSPSGGGAKNIQYF
>TRBJ1-1|.|TRBV7-3|.
TGTGCCAGCCCACAGGCCGGGGGGTGCACTGAAGCTTTCTTT
CASPQAGGCTEAFF
>TRBJ2-4|.|TRBV7-9|TRBD1
TGTGCCAGCAGCGGGGCCGGGACAGGCGTTATAGCCAAAAACATTCAGTACTTC
CASSGAGTGVIAKNIQYF
>TRBJ2-3|.|TRBV4-1|.
TGCGCCAGCAGCCAAGCGGGGAGCACAGATACGCAGTATTTT
CASSQAGSTDTQYF
>TRBJ2-7|.|TRBV6-5|.
TGTGCCAGCAGTTACTTTGGGACGGGTTCCTACGAGCAGTACTTC
CASSYFGTGSYEQYF
>TRBJ2-1|once|TRBV9|.
TGTGCCAGCAGCCCGCCCTCTAATGAGCAGTTCTTC
CASSPPSNEQFF
>TRBJ2-3|.|TRBV6-2/TRBV6-3|TRBD2
TGTGCCAGCAGTTACTTCGTTGGGAGCGGGAGGACCTCCAGCACAGATACGCAGTATTTT
CASSYFVGSGRTSSTDTQYF
>TRBJ2-1|.|TRBV7-6|TRBD1
TGTGCCAGCAGTCCCGTTACAGGGGGGACCTACAATGAGCAGTTCTTC
CASSPVTGGTYNEQFF
>TRBJ1-1|.|TRBV15|.
TGTGCCACCAGCAGAGGGCTCGGGCGCAGTCATGAAGCTTTCTTT
CATSRGLGRSHEAFF
>TRBJ2-4|.|TRBV10-3|.
TGTGCCATCAGTGAGTCTCTTGTCAGTAACGTCGCCAAAAACATTCAGTACTTC
CAISESLVSNVAKNIQYF